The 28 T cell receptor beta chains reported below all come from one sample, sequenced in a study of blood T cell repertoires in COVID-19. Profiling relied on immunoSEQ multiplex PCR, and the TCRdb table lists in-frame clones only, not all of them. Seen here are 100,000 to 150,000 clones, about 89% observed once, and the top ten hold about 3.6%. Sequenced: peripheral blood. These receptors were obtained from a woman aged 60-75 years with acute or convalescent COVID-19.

The CDR3 here is CASSGTSGVTGELFF. DNA of the CDR3: TGCGCCAGCAGCGGGACTAGCGGGGTGACCGGGGAGCTGTTTTTT. J is TRBJ2-2 and V is TRBV5-1; TRBD2 matches 13 bases. The V segment lost 4 bases and the J segment 5 bases; nucleotides outside the gene matches: 2. CDR1 is SGHRS and CDR2 is YFSETQ in the germline V gene. CDR3 size: 15 residues.

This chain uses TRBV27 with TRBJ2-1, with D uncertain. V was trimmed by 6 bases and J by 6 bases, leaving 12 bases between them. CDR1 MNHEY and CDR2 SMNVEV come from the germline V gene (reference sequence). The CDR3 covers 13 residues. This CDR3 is CASSYRISNEQFF. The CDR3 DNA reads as TGTGCCAGCAGCTACAGAATCTCCAATGAGCAGTTCTTC.

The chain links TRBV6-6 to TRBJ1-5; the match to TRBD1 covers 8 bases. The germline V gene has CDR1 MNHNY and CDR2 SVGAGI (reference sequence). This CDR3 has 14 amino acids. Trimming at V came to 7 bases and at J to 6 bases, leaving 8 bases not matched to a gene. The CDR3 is CASILTGGRQPQHF. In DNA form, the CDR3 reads TGTGCCAGCATTCTTACAGGGGGTCGTCAGCCCCAGCATTTT.

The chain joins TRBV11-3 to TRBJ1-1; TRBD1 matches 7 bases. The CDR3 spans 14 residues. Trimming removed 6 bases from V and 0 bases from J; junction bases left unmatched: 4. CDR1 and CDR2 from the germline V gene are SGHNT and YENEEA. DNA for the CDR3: TGTGCCAGCAGGGGGGGACAGTTGAACACTGAAGCTTTCTTT. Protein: CASRGGQLNTEAFF.

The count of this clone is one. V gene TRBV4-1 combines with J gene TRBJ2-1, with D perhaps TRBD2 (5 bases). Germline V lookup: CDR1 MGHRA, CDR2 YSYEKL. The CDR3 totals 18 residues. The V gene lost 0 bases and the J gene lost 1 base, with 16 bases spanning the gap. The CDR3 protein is CASSQDLLGPGSYNEQFF. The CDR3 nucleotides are TGCGCCAGCAGCCAAGATTTGTTAGGTCCGGGGTCCTACAATGAGCAGTTCTTC.

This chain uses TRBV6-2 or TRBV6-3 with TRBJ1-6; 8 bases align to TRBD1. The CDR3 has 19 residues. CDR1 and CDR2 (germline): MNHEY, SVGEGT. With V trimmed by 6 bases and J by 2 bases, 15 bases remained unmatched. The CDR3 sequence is CASSPYQPGTGAYNSPLHF. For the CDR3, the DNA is TGTGCCAGCAGCCCTTACCAGCCCGGGACAGGAGCCTATAATTCACCCCTCCACTTT.

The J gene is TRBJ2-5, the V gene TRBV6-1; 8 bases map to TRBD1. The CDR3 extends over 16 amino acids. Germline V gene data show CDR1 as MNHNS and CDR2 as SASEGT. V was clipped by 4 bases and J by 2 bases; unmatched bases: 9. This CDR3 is CASSVAQGAPQETQYF. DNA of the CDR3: TGTGCCAGCAGTGTCGCCCAGGGGGCCCCACAAGAGACCCAGTACTTC.

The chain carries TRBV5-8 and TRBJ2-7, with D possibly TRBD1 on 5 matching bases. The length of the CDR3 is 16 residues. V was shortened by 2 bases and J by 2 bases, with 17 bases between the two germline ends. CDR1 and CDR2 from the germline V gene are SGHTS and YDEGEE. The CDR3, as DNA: TGTGCCAGCAGCTTTACGGCCAGGGTGAAGACCTACGAGCAGTACGTC. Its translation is CASSFTARVKTYEQYV.

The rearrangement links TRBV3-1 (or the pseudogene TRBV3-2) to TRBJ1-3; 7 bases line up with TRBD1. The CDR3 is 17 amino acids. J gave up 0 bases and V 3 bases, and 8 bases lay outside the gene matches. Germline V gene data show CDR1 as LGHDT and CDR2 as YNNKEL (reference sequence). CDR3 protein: CASSQTRTGLSGNTIYF. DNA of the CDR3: TGTGCCAGCAGCCAGACAAGGACAGGACTCTCTGGAAACACCATATATTTT.

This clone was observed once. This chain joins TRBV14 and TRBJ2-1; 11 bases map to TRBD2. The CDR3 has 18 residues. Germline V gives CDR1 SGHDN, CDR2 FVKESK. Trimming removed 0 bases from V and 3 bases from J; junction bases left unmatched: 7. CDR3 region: CASSQEPRLAGIYNEQFF. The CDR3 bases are TGTGCCAGCAGCCAAGAGCCCCGACTAGCGGGGATCTACAATGAGCAGTTCTTC.

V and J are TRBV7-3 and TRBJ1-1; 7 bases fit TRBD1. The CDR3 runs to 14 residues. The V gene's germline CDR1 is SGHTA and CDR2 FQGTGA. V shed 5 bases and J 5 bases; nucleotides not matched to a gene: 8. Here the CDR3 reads CASSLRQGGTEAFF. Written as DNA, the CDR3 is TGTGCCAGCAGCCTACGACAGGGTGGGACTGAAGCTTTCTTT. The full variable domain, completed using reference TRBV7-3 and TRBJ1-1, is GAGVSQTPSNKVTEKGKYVELRCDPISGHTALYWYRQSLGQGPEFLIYFQGTGAADDSGLPNDRFFAVRPEGSVSTLKIQRTERGDSAVYLCASSLRQGGTEAFFGQGTRLTVV.

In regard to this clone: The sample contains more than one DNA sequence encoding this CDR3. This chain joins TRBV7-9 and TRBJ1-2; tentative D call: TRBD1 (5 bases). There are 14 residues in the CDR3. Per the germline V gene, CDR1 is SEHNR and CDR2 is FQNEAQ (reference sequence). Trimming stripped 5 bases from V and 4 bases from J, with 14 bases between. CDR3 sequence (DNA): TGTGCCAGCAGCAGAGGACAAGGTGGCTATGGCTACACCTTC. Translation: CASSRGQGGYGYTF.

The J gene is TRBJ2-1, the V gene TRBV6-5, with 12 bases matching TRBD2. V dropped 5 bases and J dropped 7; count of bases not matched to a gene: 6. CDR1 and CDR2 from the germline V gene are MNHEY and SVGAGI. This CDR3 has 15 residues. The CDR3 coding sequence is TGTGCCAGCAGTCCGAGACTAGCGGGAGAAAATGAGCAGTTCTTC. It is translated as CASSPRLAGENEQFF.

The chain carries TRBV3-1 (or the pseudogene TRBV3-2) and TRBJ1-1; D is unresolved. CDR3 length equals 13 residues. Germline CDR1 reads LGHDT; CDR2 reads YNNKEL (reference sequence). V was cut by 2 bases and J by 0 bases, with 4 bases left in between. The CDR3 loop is CASSQLLNTEAFF. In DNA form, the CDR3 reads TGTGCCAGCAGCCAACTCTTGAACACTGAAGCTTTCTTT.

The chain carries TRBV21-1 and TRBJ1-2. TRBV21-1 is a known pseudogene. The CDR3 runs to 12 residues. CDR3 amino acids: CASSKGVCGYTF. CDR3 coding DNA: TGTGCCAGCAGCAAAGGAGTCTGTGGCTACACCTTC.

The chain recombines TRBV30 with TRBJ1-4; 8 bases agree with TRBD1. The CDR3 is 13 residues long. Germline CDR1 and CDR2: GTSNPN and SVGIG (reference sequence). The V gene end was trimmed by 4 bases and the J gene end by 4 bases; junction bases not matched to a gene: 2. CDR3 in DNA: TGTGCCTGGATGGGACAGGTTAATGAAAAACTGTTTTTT. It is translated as CAWMGQVNEKLFF.

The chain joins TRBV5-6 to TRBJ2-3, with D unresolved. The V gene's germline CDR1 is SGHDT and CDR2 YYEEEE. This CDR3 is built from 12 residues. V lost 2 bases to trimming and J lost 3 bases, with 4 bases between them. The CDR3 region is CASSFGTDTQYF. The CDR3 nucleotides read TGTGCCAGCAGCTTCGGGACAGATACGCAGTATTTT.

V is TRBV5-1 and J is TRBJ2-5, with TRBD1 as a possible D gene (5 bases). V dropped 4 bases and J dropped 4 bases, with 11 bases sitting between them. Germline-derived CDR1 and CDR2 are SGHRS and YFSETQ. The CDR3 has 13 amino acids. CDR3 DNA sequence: TGCGCCAGCAGCCCTCAGGGCGGAGAGACCCAGTACTTC. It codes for CASSPQGGETQYF.

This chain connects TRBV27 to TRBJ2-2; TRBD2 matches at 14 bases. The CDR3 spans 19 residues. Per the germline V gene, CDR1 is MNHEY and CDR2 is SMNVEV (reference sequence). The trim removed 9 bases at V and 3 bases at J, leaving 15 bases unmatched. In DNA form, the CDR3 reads TGTGCCAGTTATCCGCCGACCGGGACTAGCGGGAGATACACCGGGGAGCTGTTTTTT. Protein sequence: CASYPPTGTSGRYTGELFF.

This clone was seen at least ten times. The DNA of the CDR3 is TGTGCCAGCAGCAACCATGGACTAGCGGGTGTGAAGCTTCCCTACAATGAGCAGTTCTTC. Residues: CASSNHGLAGVKLPYNEQFF. J is TRBJ2-1 and V is TRBV28, with 11 nucleotides matching TRBD2. CDR1 is MDHEN and CDR2 is SYDVKM in the germline V gene. The V gene end was trimmed by 6 bases and the J gene end by 2 bases; junction bases not matched to a gene: 18. The CDR3 sequence is 20 residues long.

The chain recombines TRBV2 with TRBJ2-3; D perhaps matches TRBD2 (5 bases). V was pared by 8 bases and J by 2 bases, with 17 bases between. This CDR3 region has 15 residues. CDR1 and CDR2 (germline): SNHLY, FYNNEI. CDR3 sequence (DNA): TGTGCCAGCGGACCTGTCGGACTCTACACAGATACGCAGTATTTT. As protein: CASGPVGLYTDTQYF.

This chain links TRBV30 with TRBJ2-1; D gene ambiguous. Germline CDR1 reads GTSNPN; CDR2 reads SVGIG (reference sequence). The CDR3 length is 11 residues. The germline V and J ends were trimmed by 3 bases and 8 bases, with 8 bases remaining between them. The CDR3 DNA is TGTGCCTGGAGCTGGCGGCATGAGCAGTTCTTC. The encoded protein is CAWSWRHEQFF.

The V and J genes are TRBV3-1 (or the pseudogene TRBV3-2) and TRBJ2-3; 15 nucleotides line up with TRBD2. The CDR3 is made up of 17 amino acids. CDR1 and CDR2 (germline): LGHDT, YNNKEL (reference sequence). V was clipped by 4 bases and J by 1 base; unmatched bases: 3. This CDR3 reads CASSRTSGRVGTDTQYF. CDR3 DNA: TGTGCCAGCAGCCGGACTAGCGGGAGGGTCGGCACAGATACGCAGTATTTT.

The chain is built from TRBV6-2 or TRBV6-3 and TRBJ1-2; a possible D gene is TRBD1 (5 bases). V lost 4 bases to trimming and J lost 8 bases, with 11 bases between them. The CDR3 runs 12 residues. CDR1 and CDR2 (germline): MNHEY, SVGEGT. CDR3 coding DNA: TGTGCCAGCAGTTCCAGGGTGCAGGGCTACACCTTC. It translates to CASSSRVQGYTF.

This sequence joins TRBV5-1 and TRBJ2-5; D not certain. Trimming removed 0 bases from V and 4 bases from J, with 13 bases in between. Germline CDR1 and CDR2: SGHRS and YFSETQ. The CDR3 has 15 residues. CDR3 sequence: CASSLETFARETQYF. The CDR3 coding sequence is TGCGCCAGCAGCTTGGAGACATTCGCACGAGAGACCCAGTACTTC.

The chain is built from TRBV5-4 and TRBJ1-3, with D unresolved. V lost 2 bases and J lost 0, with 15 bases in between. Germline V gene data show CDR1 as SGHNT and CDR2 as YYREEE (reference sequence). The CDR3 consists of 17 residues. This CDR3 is CASSFVGLRNSGNTIYF. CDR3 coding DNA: TGTGCCAGCAGCTTCGTCGGACTACGTAACTCTGGAAACACCATATATTTT. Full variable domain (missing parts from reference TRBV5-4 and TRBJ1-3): ETGVTQSPTHLIKTRGQQVTLRCSSQSGHNTVSWYQQALGQGPQFIFQYYREEENGRGNFPPRFSGLQFPNYSSELNVNALELDDSALYLCASSFVGLRNSGNTIYFGEGSWLTVV.

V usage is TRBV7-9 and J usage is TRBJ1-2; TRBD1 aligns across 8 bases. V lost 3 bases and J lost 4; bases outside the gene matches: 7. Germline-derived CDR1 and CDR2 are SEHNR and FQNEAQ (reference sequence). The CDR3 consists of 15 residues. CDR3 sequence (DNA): TGTGCCAGCAGCTTTGCCCAGGGGGCTGGCTATGGCTACACCTTC. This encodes CASSFAQGAGYGYTF.

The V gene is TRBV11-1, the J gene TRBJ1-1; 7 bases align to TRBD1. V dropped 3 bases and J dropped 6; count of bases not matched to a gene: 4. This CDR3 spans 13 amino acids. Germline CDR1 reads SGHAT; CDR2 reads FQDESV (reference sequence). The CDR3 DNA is TGTGCCAGCAGCTTCTTACAGGGGCCTGAAGCTTTCTTT. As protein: CASSFLQGPEAFF.